These T cell receptor beta chains were read from a single sample in a study of OX40 agonist ivuxolimab in advanced cancers. Here immunoSEQ multiplex PCR was the method, and the copy in TCRdb shows in-frame clones only, minus some. The table lists about 58,000 clones, approximately 91% of them singletons. The sequences come from CD4+ or CD8+ T cells sorted from blood, collected in a trial of the OX40 agonist ivuxolimab. These TCRs come from an adult with an advanced solid tumor such as melanoma, head and neck, liver or kidney cancer. The CDR3 runs from the conserved cysteine through the conserved F or W. The order of the fields is clone size, J gene, D gene, V gene, CDR3 DNA, CDR3 protein. D genes are given only for firm matches. Clone size, where shown, is once, few, many, or a class for clones that have expanded.

NA,TRBJ2-6,NA,TRBV19,TGTGCCAGTAGTATCCTGGGACCTGGGGCCAACGTCCTGACTTTC,CASSILGPGANVLTF
NA,TRBJ1-5,NA,TRBV19,TGTGCCAGTAGTGGTTCGGGAACCATGACCAATCAGCCCCAGCATTTT,CASSGSGTMTNQPQHF
NA,TRBJ1-1,NA,TRBV7-6,TGTGCCAGCAGCTTAGTCCCCGGGAACACTGAAGCTTTCTTT,CASSLVPGNTEAFF
NA,TRBJ2-1,TRBD1,TRBV28,TGTGCCAGCAGCCCTTCCTCGGGACAGCCCTCTAAGTTCTTC,CASSPSSGQPSKFF
once,TRBJ1-5,NA,TRBV19,TGTGCCAGTACCCCAGGGAAGGGGCGGTGGCCCCAGCATTTT,CASTPGKGRWPQHF
NA,TRBJ1-3,TRBD1,TRBV2,TGTGCCAGCAGGGAGGGGGCCTCTGGAAACACCATATATTTT,CASREGASGNTIYF
NA,TRBJ2-1,NA,TRBV5-1,TGCGCCAGCAGCCCCCGGGCCCTCGATGAGCAGTTCTTC,CASSPRALDEQFF
NA,TRBJ2-7,NA,TRBV11-3,TGTGCCAGCAGCTTAAAAGGGCAGTGGAACGAGCAGTACTTC,CASSLKGQWNEQYF
NA,TRBJ2-3,NA,TRBV11-2,TGTGCCAGCAGCGGACCGGGAGACCCAGATACGCAGTATTTT,CASSGPGDPDTQYF
once,TRBJ1-2,NA,TRBV5-4,TGTGCCAGCAGCTTGACGGGGGACTATGGCTACACCTTC,CASSLTGDYGYTF
NA,TRBJ2-7,NA,TRBV6-6,TGTGCCAGCAAAACCGACAGTCTCTACGAGCAGTACTTC,CASKTDSLYEQYF
NA,TRBJ1-4,NA,TRBV7-9,TGTGCCAGCAGTCAAGGGGCAGGGGCATCATCTAATGAAAAACTGTTTTTT,CASSQGAGASSNEKLFF
NA,TRBJ1-2,NA,TRBV29-1,TGCAGCGTTGCTGGGGGCGACTATGGCTACACCTTC,CSVAGGDYGYTF
NA,TRBJ1-5,TRBD1,TRBV28,TGTGCCAGCAGCCCGGACAGGGAACCCCAGCATTTT,CASSPDREPQHF
NA,TRBJ2-2,NA,TRBV2,TGTGCCAGCAGTGCGATCGACCGGGAGCTGTTTTTT,CASSAIDRELFF
NA,TRBJ2-7,NA,TRBV4-1,TGCGCCAGCAGCCAAGATGTTATGGGGGAGGGGGTATTCTACGAGCAGTACTTC,CASSQDVMGEGVFYEQYF
NA,TRBJ2-7,NA,TRBV7-8,TGTGCCAGCAGTTCCACCCCCGGGTCCTACGAGCAGTACTTC,CASSSTPGSYEQYF
NA,TRBJ2-1,NA,TRBV6-1,TGTGCCAGCACCCCGGAAAGGGGGTCCTACAATGAGCAGTTCTTC,CASTPERGSYNEQFF
NA,TRBJ2-1,NA,TRBV28,TGTGCCAGCAGTTTGCAGGTCCTATACAATGAGCAGTTCTTC,CASSLQVLYNEQFF
NA,TRBJ2-3,TRBD2,TRBV5-1,TGCGCCAGCAAAACGGAATTAGCGGGAGTAGGGGATACGCAGTATTTT,CASKTELAGVGDTQYF
NA,TRBJ1-6,TRBD1,TRBV7-9,TGTGCCAGCAGCTCCGGGACAGCTTCACCCCTCCACTTT,CASSSGTASPLHF
NA,TRBJ1-5,TRBD1,TRBV28,TGTGCCAGCATTAAAGGGACAGGGGCTGATCAGCCCCAGCATTTT,CASIKGTGADQPQHF
few,TRBJ1-5,TRBD1,TRBV9,TGTGCCAGCAGTCAGGGGGAGGGACAGCCCCAGCATTTT,CASSQGEGQPQHF
NA,TRBJ1-1,NA,TRBV25-1,TGTGCCAGCATCGGTCGGATCGGAGACACTGAAGCTTTCTTT,CASIGRIGDTEAFF
NA,TRBJ1-1,TRBD1,TRBV28,TGTGCCAGCAGTAAATCCGGACAGGTTGGCGGGAACACTGAAGCTTTCTTT,CASSKSGQVGGNTEAFF
once,TRBJ2-7,TRBD1,TRBV28,TGTGCCAGCAGTTGGCCTCGACAGGGGGCCTACGAGCAGTACTTC,CASSWPRQGAYEQYF
NA,TRBJ2-7,NA,TRBV18,TGTGCCAGCTCACCGGAACGGATCTCCTACGAGCAGTACTTC,CASSPERISYEQYF
once,TRBJ2-5,NA,TRBV15,TGTGCCACCAGCAGAGGGGGGGCACCGACGAAACAAGAGACCCAGTACTTC,CATSRGGAPTKQETQYF
NA,TRBJ2-1,TRBD2,TRBV28,TGTGCCAGCACCTCCAACCCGGGAGGATACAATGAGCAGTTCTTC,CASTSNPGGYNEQFF
NA,TRBJ1-2,NA,TRBV6-5,TGTGCCACCCAGCCAGGGGCCTATCATAACTATGGCTACACCTTC,CATQPGAYHNYGYTF
NA,TRBJ2-7,NA,TRBV7-9,TGTGCCAGCAGCCCGACTACCTCCTACGAGCAGTACTTC,CASSPTTSYEQYF
NA,TRBJ2-1,TRBD2,TRBV2,TGTGCCAGCAGTGCGGGACTAGCCTTAAATGAGCAGTTCTTC,CASSAGLALNEQFF
NA,TRBJ1-3,NA,TRBV2,TGTGCCAGCAGTGAGCTGGACTTCTCTGGAAACACCATATATTTT,CASSELDFSGNTIYF
NA,TRBJ1-2,TRBD1,TRBV2,TGTGCCAGCAGTGGTGGGACAGGCTATGGCTACACCTTC,CASSGGTGYGYTF
NA,TRBJ1-2,NA,TRBV14,TGTGCCAGCAGCCAGACAAGAGAGGGGCACTACACCTTC,CASSQTREGHYTF
NA,TRBJ1-4,TRBD1,TRBV28,TGTGCCAGCAGTTTATTTCCGGGACAGGGAGTAGAAAAACTGTTTTTT,CASSLFPGQGVEKLFF
NA,TRBJ2-2,TRBD1,TRBV2,TGTGCCAGCGCGGAGGCGGGACAGGGCACCGGGGAGCTGTTTTTT,CASAEAGQGTGELFF
NA,TRBJ1-2,NA,TRBV19,TGTGCCAGTAGTATAGATCGACTGGGCTATGGCTACACCTTC,CASSIDRLGYGYTF
NA,TRBJ2-1,NA,TRBV18,TGTGCCAGCTCAACCAACGACGACAATGAGCAGTTCTTC,CASSTNDDNEQFF
few,TRBJ1-1,NA,TRBV7-9,TGTGCCAGCAGCTTACAAGAGAACACTGAAGCTTTCTTT,CASSLQENTEAFF
NA,TRBJ2-5,NA,TRBV7-2,TGTGCCAGCAGCCGTCCCCAAGAGACCCAGTACTTC,CASSRPQETQYF
NA,TRBJ1-1,TRBD1,TRBV6-5,TGTGCCAGCACGTCCGCTCGGACAGGGGGCGCAGCTTTCTTT,CASTSARTGGAAFF
NA,TRBJ1-2,NA,TRBV2,TGTGCCAGCAGTGAAGCGGTGGGGGGGGGCGCAGGCTATGGCTACACCTTC,CASSEAVGGGAGYGYTF
NA,TRBJ2-3,NA,TRBV5-1,TGCGCCAGCAGCTTGGGGGGGAAGACAGGAATTCGTGGGGATACGCAGTATTTT,CASSLGGKTGIRGDTQYF
NA,TRBJ2-3,TRBD2,TRBV7-3,TGTGCCAGCAGCTTAGGGGGAGCGGGGGGACCCACAGATACGCAGTATTTT,CASSLGGAGGPTDTQYF
NA,TRBJ1-1,NA,TRBV6-5,TGTGCCAGCACCGGCGGGGGTGAAGCTTTCTTT,CASTGGGEAFF